This T cell receptor (beta chain) was profiled in a study of blood T cell repertoires in COVID-19. Study-wide background: Material from acute and convalescent COVID-19 was sourced from the United States, Italy and Spain. PBMCs, B-cell-depleted T cells, or T cells provided the cDNA or gDNA that made up the material.

Profiled with immunoSEQ multiplex PCR; TCRdb holds only in-frame clones, not every one. The profile shows about 43,000 clones, roughly 90% of them singletons. The CDR3 consists of 16 residues. Germline V CDR1 and CDR2: MGHDK, SYGVNS. The germline V and J ends were trimmed by 3 bases and 2 bases, with 16 bases remaining between them. This clonotype was obtained from a man aged 55-75 years with active COVID-19. The chain has TRBV25-1 and TRBJ1-2; D unresolved. Sequencing input: peripheral blood. CDR3 nucleotide sequence: TGTGCCAGCAGTGATTGGGCCGAAGGAAACAACTATGGCTACACCTTC. It yields the protein CASSDWAEGNNYGYTF.